These 5 T cell receptor beta chains share one sample of origin, sequenced in a study of regulatory T cells in long-lasting Graves disease. According to the study, TCR beta libraries were built with iRepertoire HTBI primers and CDR3-region Arm-PCR. Via MiXCR, TCRdb re-called the multiplex PCR reads, giving one row per CDR3 protein. This table has 440,000 or so distinct CDR3 sequences, around 17% appearing once. Described time point: newly diagnosed GD, antithyroid drugs for less than 3 months. Following extraction of RNA from PBMCs, that RNA was used to make the TCR library. This sample also appeared in a second study, on T cells in Graves' hyperthyroidism and ophthalmopathy.

The specimen was peripheral blood mononuclear cells (PBMCs), collected at new diagnosis, from a patient treated with antithyroid drugs. Receptor source: a woman in her 30s with Graves disease.

In its sample, this clonotype was seen many times. The V call is TRBV28, the J call TRBJ2-1; 12 bases are a match to TRBD2. The CDR3 has 23 amino acids. Germline assignment: CDR1 MDHEN and CDR2 SYDVKM. Trimming removed 2 bases from V and 6 bases from J; junction bases left unmatched: 26. The CDR3: CASSLGGRRLWLAGGPIFNEQFF. The CDR3 DNA is TGTGCCAGCAGTTTAGGTGGGCGCCGGTTGTGGCTAGCGGGAGGGCCTATATTCAATGAGCAGTTCTTC. The full variable domain, with the rest looked up from reference TRBV28 and TRBJ2-1, is DVKVTQSSRYLVKRTGEKVFLECVQDMDHENMFWYRQDPGLGLRLIYFSYDVKMKEKGDIPEGYSVSREKKERFSLILESASTNQTSMYLCASSLGGRRLWLAGGPIFNEQFFGPGTRLTVL.

In its sample, this clonotype was seen a few times. The chain employs TRBV6-2 or TRBV6-3 and TRBJ2-4, with D perhaps given as TRBD1 or TRBD2 (6 bases each). This CDR3 has 15 amino acids. Germline loops: CDR1 MNHEY, CDR2 SVGEGT. The V end lost 5 bases, the J end lost 1 base, and 12 bases lay between the germline ends. CDR3 loop: CASSERGVAKNIQYF. The CDR3 DNA reads TGTGCCAGCAGTGAAAGGGGGGTGGCCAAAAACATTCAGTACTTC.

This clonotype came up many times. The rearrangement uses TRBV2 and TRBJ2-2; TRBD1 matches 7 bases. This CDR3 is built from 15 residues. The germline V gene has CDR1 SNHLY and CDR2 FYNNEI. V lost 1 base, J lost 5 bases, and 4 bases stayed unmatched. CDR3 region: CASSEEGARTGELFF. CDR3 sequence (DNA): TGTGCCAGCAGTGAAGAGGGGGCGAGAACCGGGGAGCTGTTTTTT.

The rearrangement uses TRBV7-8 and TRBJ1-1; D is undetermined. This CDR3 is 12 amino acids long. Germline V gene lookup returns CDR1 SGHVS and CDR2 FQNEAQ. Trimming cost V 1 base and J 11 bases, with 11 bases left between them. The CDR3 protein is CASSLVSERAFF. In DNA form, the CDR3 reads TGTGCCAGCAGCTTAGTTTCCGAGCGGGCTTTCTTT.

As concerns this clonotype: A read error is possible here, since a much larger clone lies one base away. This rearrangement joins TRBV12-3 or TRBV12-4 to TRBJ2-1; possibly TRBD1 for D (5 bases). Trimming shortened V by 4 bases and J by 8 bases, and 15 bases separated the two germline ends. This CDR3 comprises 14 residues. CDR3 residues: CASSSDITWYEQFF. The CDR3 DNA reads TGTGCCAGCAGTTCGGACATTACATGGTATGAGCAGTTCTTC.